What follows are 27 T cell receptor beta chains derived from one specimen sequenced in a study of human T cells and chemical hapten exposure. Each CDR3 protein is one row after TCRdb ran MiXCR on the RACE reads. In the table there are 80,000 to 100,000 distinct CDR3 sequences, about 8.6% of which are singletons. The time point: healthy volunteer bleed at 2 weeks. Unseparated into fractions, whole blood served as the source from which total RNA was extracted. The sequencing sample was made of whole blood. The receptors originated from a female donor in good health. Some clones in this sample may be carry-over from other donors' samples.

This clonotype was counted many times. This sequence joins TRBV12-3 or TRBV12-4 and TRBJ2-1, with a weak D call TRBD2 (6 bases). This CDR3 contains 12 residues. V was pared by 6 bases and J by 10 bases, with 13 bases between. CDR3 residues: CASSSDYSEQFF. DNA for the CDR3: TGTGCCAGCAGCTCGGACTATAGCGAGCAGTTCTTC.

This chain connects TRBV28 to TRBJ1-6; D gene ambiguous. The CDR3 runs to 15 residues. Trimming left V 3 bases short and J 0 bases short, with 6 bases between. Germline loops: CDR1 MDHEN, CDR2 SYDVKM. The DNA of the CDR3 is TGTGCCAGCAGTTTTGGGAGCTCCTATAATTCACCCCTCCACTTT. Translated, it gives CASSFGSSYNSPLHF.

This rearrangement joins TRBV29-1 to TRBJ1-2; D possibly corresponds to TRBD1 (5 bases). V shed 7 bases and J shed 3 bases, with 12 bases lying between them. Germline V gene lookup returns CDR1 SQVTM and CDR2 ANQGSEA. The length of the CDR3 is 12 residues. CDR3 DNA sequence: TGCAGCGGGCTAGACAGCTACTATGGCTACACCTTC. Its translation is CSGLDSYYGYTF.

This clonotype was seen repeatedly, ten times or more. This chain uses TRBV5-1 with TRBJ1-1; perhaps TRBD1 as D (6 bases). Germline V gene lookup returns CDR1 SGHRS and CDR2 YFSETQ. V dropped 1 base and J dropped 3 bases, with 10 bases sitting between them. The CDR3 length is 14 residues. CDR3 nucleotide sequence: TGCGCCAGCAGCTTGACAGGGACGGACACTGAAGCTTTCTTT. Its protein is CASSLTGTDTEAFF.

This clonotype has only a few counts. The J gene is TRBJ1-5, the V gene TRBV6-2 or TRBV6-3; 10 bases fit TRBD1. Germline lookup yields CDR1 MNHEY and CDR2 SVGEGT. This CDR3 is built from 16 residues. With V trimmed by 1 base and J by 2 bases, 2 bases remained unmatched. The CDR3 DNA reads as TGTGCCAGCAGTTACTTTGGACAGGGGGGCAATCAGCCCCAGCATTTT. This codes for CASSYFGQGGNQPQHF.

In this sample, this clonotype turned up a few times. CDR3 residues: CSANSGASSYNEQFF. The CDR3 DNA sequence: TGCAGTGCTAATTCGGGGGCCTCCTCCTACAATGAGCAGTTCTTC. This rearrangement joins TRBV20-1 to TRBJ2-1; D possibly uses TRBD1 or TRBD2 (6 bases each). The CDR3 has 15 amino acids. The ends were cut back, 4 bases at V and 0 bases at J, with 13 bases in the middle. Germline V gene sequence: CDR1 DFQATT, CDR2 SNEGSKA (reference sequence).

This chain joins TRBV5-6 and TRBJ1-2; D is undetermined. Germline CDR1 is SGHDT and CDR2 is YYEEEE. There are 18 residues in the CDR3. V lost 1 base and J 0 bases, leaving 19 bases between the germline ends. DNA of the CDR3: TGTGCCAGCAGCTTGTTTTCCACCTTCTCGCCAGCTAACTATGGCTACACCTTC. It encodes CASSLFSTFSPANYGYTF.

This clonotype was recorded many times. The V call is TRBV20-1, the J call TRBJ2-1; 11 bases align to TRBD1. The CDR3 consists of 14 residues. Germline assignment: CDR1 DFQATT and CDR2 SNEGSKA (reference sequence). V lost 5 bases, J lost 12 bases, and 12 bases stayed unmatched. The DNA of the CDR3 is TGCAGTGCTCCGGGACAGGGGGTCGACATTGGGCAGTTCTTC. Amino acid sequence: CSAPGQGVDIGQFF.

In its sample, this clonotype was seen a few times. The V and J genes are TRBV20-1 and TRBJ2-1; D uncertain. CDR3 size: 15 residues. In germline, CDR1 is DFQATT, CDR2 SNEGSKA (reference sequence). V was cut by 3 bases and J by 4 bases, with 16 bases left in between. CDR3 loop: CSASLPTVSYNEQFF. Here the CDR3 DNA reads TGCAGTGCTAGTTTACCTACGGTCTCTTACAATGAGCAGTTCTTC.

The chain joins TRBV29-1 to TRBJ2-5, with TRBD1 matching 9 bases. CDR3 length equals 14 residues. Germline V gene data show CDR1 as SQVTM and CDR2 as ANQGSEA. With V trimmed by 6 bases and J by 3 bases, 8 bases remained unmatched. CDR3 amino acids: CSVPEGQGKETQYF. CDR3 nucleotides: TGCAGCGTCCCAGAAGGACAGGGGAAAGAGACCCAGTACTTC.

V gene TRBV9 combines with J gene TRBJ2-2; 9 nucleotides agree with TRBD2. The V segment lost 4 bases and the J segment 2 bases; nucleotides outside the gene matches: 9. CDR1 SGDLS and CDR2 YYNGEE come from the germline V gene. The CDR3 loop spans 17 amino acids. The CDR3 spells CASSPTPTSGNTGELFF. The CDR3 DNA sequence: TGTGCCAGCAGCCCAACCCCGACTAGCGGCAACACCGGGGAGCTGTTTTTT.

CDR3 nucleotide sequence: TGTGCCAGCAGCTTGCGACTAGCGGGATGGTTGGGTGAGCAGTTCTTC. Its translation is CASSLRLAGWLGEQFF. The V gene is TRBV11-3, the J gene TRBJ2-1; 11 bases line up with TRBD2. Germline V gene lookup returns CDR1 SGHNT and CDR2 YENEEA. There are 16 residues in the CDR3. The V gene end was trimmed by 3 bases and the J gene end by 9 bases; junction bases not matched to a gene: 10.

The chain couples TRBV7-2 to TRBJ2-4; TRBD2 agrees at 11 bases. V lost 4 bases to trimming and J lost 0 bases; unmatched junction nucleotides: 5. The CDR3 loop spans 17 amino acids. Germline-derived CDR1 and CDR2 are SGHTA and FQGNSA. For the CDR3, the DNA is TGTGCCAGCAGCTCGCGACTAGCGGGGCTAGCCAAAAACATTCAGTACTTC. This sequence encodes CASSSRLAGLAKNIQYF. Based on the CDR3 plus reference TRBV7-2 and TRBJ2-4, the full variable domain is GAGVSQSPSNKVTEKGKDVELRCDPISGHTALYWYRQSLGQGLEFLIYFQGNSAPDKSGLPSDRFSAERTGGSVSTLTIQRTQQEDSAVYLCASSSRLAGLAKNIQYFGAGTRLSVL.

The J gene is TRBJ2-5, the V gene TRBV20-1; D perhaps matches TRBD1 (6 bases). The CDR3 has 13 amino acids. The germline V and J ends were trimmed by 6 bases and 0 bases, with 11 bases remaining between them. Per germline, CDR1 DFQATT and CDR2 SNEGSKA (reference sequence). CDR3 sequence reads: CSATQGYQETQYF. The CDR3 nucleotides are TGCAGTGCCACACAGGGATACCAAGAGACCCAGTACTTC.

This rearrangement joins TRBV18 to TRBJ2-3; D may be TRBD1 or TRBD2 (5 bases each). Germline-derived CDR1 and CDR2 are KGHSH and LQKENI. V was shortened by 1 base and J by 4 bases, with 9 bases between the two germline ends. This CDR3 spans 14 amino acids. CDR3 nucleotide sequence: TGTGCCAGCTCACCACGTGGGACGGCAGATACGCAGTATTTT. Translating gives CASSPRGTADTQYF.

The sample holds many counts of this clonotype. The chain recombines TRBV7-9 with TRBJ2-3, with D unclear. CDR3 length: 12 residues. Trimming took off 3 bases at V and 6 bases at J, with 7 bases between the two ends. CDR1 is SEHNR and CDR2 is FQNEAQ in the germline V gene (reference sequence). CDR3 residues: CASSFGSDTQYF. CDR3 coding DNA: TGTGCCAGCAGCTTTGGATCCGATACGCAGTATTTT.

This clonotype was recorded at least ten times. V and J are TRBV10-3 and TRBJ2-3, with D tentatively TRBD2 (5 bases). Germline assignment: CDR1 ENHRY and CDR2 SYGVKD. Trimming removed 8 bases at V and 5 bases at J, with 5 bases between. There are 10 residues in the CDR3. The CDR3 here is CAIGGDTQYF. In DNA, the CDR3 is TGTGCCATCGGAGGAGATACGCAGTATTTT.

This clonotype appeared many times. The chain combines TRBV27 with TRBJ2-1; TRBD2 aligns across 15 bases. CDR1 MNHEY and CDR2 SMNVEV come from the germline V gene (reference sequence). The V gene end was trimmed by 5 bases and the J gene end by 10 bases; junction bases not matched to a gene: 6. The CDR3 runs 15 residues. CDR3 sequence: CASSPGTSGRQEQFF. CDR3 sequence (DNA): TGTGCCAGCAGTCCCGGGACTAGCGGGAGGCAGGAGCAGTTCTTC.

The chain has TRBV7-8 and TRBJ2-1; 9 bases align to TRBD1. J was trimmed by 6 bases and V by 5 bases; bases with no gene match: 8. Germline CDR1 reads SGHVS; CDR2 reads FQNEAQ. There are 15 residues in the CDR3. CDR3: CASSREVTGGNEQFF. The CDR3 nucleotides read TGTGCCAGCAGCCGGGAGGTGACAGGGGGCAATGAGCAGTTCTTC.

The chain has TRBV12-3 or TRBV12-4 and TRBJ1-6; tentatively, D is TRBD1 (6 bases). The CDR3 consists of 14 residues. V lost 4 bases to trimming and J lost 6 bases, with 10 bases between them. CDR3 in amino acids: CASSSRQANSPLHF. The CDR3 DNA follows: TGTGCCAGCAGTTCCCGACAGGCTAATTCACCCCTCCACTTT.

A few counts support this clonotype. This chain connects TRBV6-6 to TRBJ1-1; D uncertain. Trimming took 7 bases from V and 1 from J, leaving 16 bases between them. The CDR3 runs 15 residues. Looked up from germline, CDR1 is MNHNY and CDR2 is SVGAGI (reference sequence). CDR3 sequence reads: CASTPALTENTEAFF. CDR3 nucleotide sequence: TGTGCCAGCACCCCAGCACTCACAGAGAACACTGAAGCTTTCTTT.

The rearrangement joins TRBV28 to TRBJ2-1; possibly TRBD1 for D (6 bases). Germline loops: CDR1 MDHEN, CDR2 SYDVKM. The ends were cut back, 2 bases at V and 0 bases at J, with 14 bases in the middle. The CDR3 loop spans 17 amino acids. The CDR3 here is CASSLGGGGSSYNEQFF. CDR3 DNA sequence: TGTGCCAGCAGTTTAGGGGGCGGAGGAAGCTCCTACAATGAGCAGTTCTTC.

This clonotype has more than one count but fewer than ten. The V call is TRBV12-3 or TRBV12-4, the J call TRBJ1-1, with TRBD1 matching 7 bases. V dropped 5 bases and J dropped 3; count of bases not matched to a gene: 9. The CDR3 length is 15 residues. CDR3: CASSPSGQYDTEAFF. CDR3 in DNA: TGTGCCAGCAGTCCCTCGGGACAGTACGACACTGAAGCTTTCTTT.

Only one count was recorded for this clonotype. V usage is TRBV30 and J usage is TRBJ2-3; D is unresolved. CDR1 is GTSNPN and CDR2 is SVGIG in the germline V gene (reference sequence). The CDR3 covers 11 residues. V was clipped by 3 bases and J by 6 bases, with 7 bases between them. Here the CDR3 DNA reads TGTGCCTGGAGCCTCCCCGATACGCAGTATTTT. Its translation is CAWSLPDTQYF.

This clonotype was counted only a few times. This sequence joins TRBV4-1 and TRBJ1-1; D call uncertain. The CDR3 consists of 12 residues. V was cut by 4 bases and J by 1 base, with 4 bases left in between. Germline V gives CDR1 MGHRA, CDR2 YSYEKL. This CDR3 reads CASSPANTEAFF. The CDR3 nucleotides read TGCGCCAGCAGCCCGGCGAACACTGAAGCTTTCTTT.

At least ten counts were recorded for this clonotype. This sequence joins TRBV6-1 and TRBJ2-3; no definite D call. This CDR3 contains 17 residues. V lost 3 bases and J lost 3, with 19 bases in between. Germline assignment: CDR1 MNHNS and CDR2 SASEGT. Here the CDR3 DNA reads TGTGCCAGCAGTGATTTGGGATTCGACCTGGGTACAGATACGCAGTATTTT. Translated, it gives CASSDLGFDLGTDTQYF.

In its sample, this clonotype was seen many times. The CDR3 sequence: CASSSMGSGDQPQHF. CDR3 bases: TGTGCCAGCAGTTCCATGGGCAGTGGAGATCAGCCCCAGCATTTT. This chain links TRBV28 with TRBJ1-5; D gene uncertain. Germline-derived CDR1 and CDR2 are MDHEN and SYDVKM. V lost 4 bases, J lost 5 bases, and 15 bases lay in between. This CDR3 is built from 15 residues.